Detailed here is one TCR beta chain. Its matching antigen is unknown. PCR involved 60 Vbeta and 13 Jbeta primers. Sequencing used immunoSEQ multiplex PCR; TCRdb keeps in-frame clones, though not all of them. Its listing shows under 120,000 clones. The sample comes from a study of cytomegalovirus exposure and HLA in healthy donors. Study information: An earlier analysis identified 120 million or so unique TCR beta sequences in about 180 million T cells. Study observations and caveats: Prior analysis indicated that the majority of TCR beta V segments exhibited productivity approximately 90% or approximately 30% of the time.

The CDR3 is made up of 15 amino acids. Germline V CDR1 and CDR2: MNHEY, SMNVEV (reference sequence). Germline trimming cut 2 bases from V and 3 bases from J; bases unmatched to any gene: 1. The sequencing sample was made of PBMCs. The clonotype originates from a man aged 45 to 65 in good health and CMV-seronegative. The chain employs TRBV27 and TRBJ2-2, with 9 bases lining up with TRBD1. CDR3 region: CASSLDRGDTGELFF. The CDR3 bases are TGTGCCAGCAGTTTAGACAGGGGGGACACCGGGGAGCTGTTTTTT.